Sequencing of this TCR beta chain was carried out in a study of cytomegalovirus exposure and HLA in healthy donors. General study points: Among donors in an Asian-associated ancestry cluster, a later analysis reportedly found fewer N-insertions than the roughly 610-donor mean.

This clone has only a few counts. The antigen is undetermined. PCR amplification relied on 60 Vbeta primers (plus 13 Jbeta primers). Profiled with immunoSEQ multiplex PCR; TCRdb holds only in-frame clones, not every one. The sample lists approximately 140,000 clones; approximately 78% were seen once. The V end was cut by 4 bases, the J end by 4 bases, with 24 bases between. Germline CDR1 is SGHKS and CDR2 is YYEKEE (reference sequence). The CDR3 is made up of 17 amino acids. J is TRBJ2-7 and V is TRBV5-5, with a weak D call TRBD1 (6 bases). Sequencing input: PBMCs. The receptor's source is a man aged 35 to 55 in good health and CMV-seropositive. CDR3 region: CASSVAQGDYYTYEQYF. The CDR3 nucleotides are TGTGCCAGCAGCGTAGCACAGGGAGACTATTATACTTACGAGCAGTACTTC.